Below, one T cell receptor (beta chain) is given with its context. This sample was included in a study of blood T cell repertoires in COVID-19. Original data processing: Cell counts per sample came from amplifying reference gene primers. Sequenced by immunoSEQ multiplex PCR; TCRdb stores in-frame clones only, minus some. That table furnishes V, J and clone size, whereas the DNA furnished D and trimming. The table has 170,000 or so clones, around four fifths seen once; the top ten hold 6% to 8%. Germline CDR1 reads LNHDA; CDR2 reads SQIVND (reference sequence). Deletions cut 6 bases from V and 3 bases from J, with 9 bases between. The CDR3 is 12 amino acids. Enrolled during active infection, Seattle patients were then followed longitudinally.

The sequence came from a woman between 65 and 79 years old with COVID-19, enrolled during active disease. The rearrangement uses TRBV19 and TRBJ2-7, with a possible D match to TRBD1 (5 bases). The material sequenced was peripheral blood. As DNA, the CDR3 is TGTGCCAGTAGCATGACAGACTACGAGCAGTACTTC. Translated: CASSMTDYEQYF.